The rows below give T cell receptor beta chains drawn from one sample of a study of early T cells in non-severe SARS-CoV-2 infection. TCRdb called the 5' RACE reads again in MiXCR, with one record for every CDR3 protein. The sample has 99,000 or so distinct CDR3 sequences, 16% seen once. What was sequenced was whole blood. The receptor set was obtained from an adult who was a healthcare worker with PCR-confirmed SARS-CoV-2 infection or an uninfected control (not recorded which). Both conserved end residues are trimmed from each CDR3.

j_gene: TRBJ2-7
v_gene: TRBV11-2
CDR3aa: ASSLVASGMIYEQY

j_gene: TRBJ2-7
v_gene: TRBV7-9
CDR3aa: ASSPTTGLSYEQY

j_gene: TRBJ1-1
v_gene: TRBV12-3/TRBV12-4
CDR3aa: ASRYSGAGEAF

j_gene: TRBJ1-1
v_gene: TRBV12-3/TRBV12-4
CDR3aa: ASSRLGGWNTEAF

j_gene: TRBJ2-7
v_gene: TRBV5-1
CDR3aa: ASSLEGTGSTYEQY

j_gene: TRBJ2-4
v_gene: TRBV20-1
CDR3aa: SAREPGQKVQY

j_gene: TRBJ2-1
v_gene: TRBV6-1
CDR3aa: ASSEHRPLSYNEQF

j_gene: TRBJ2-1
v_gene: TRBV29-1
CDR3aa: SALSYNEQF

j_gene: TRBJ1-5
v_gene: TRBV19
CDR3aa: ASSVNREYSNQPQH

j_gene: TRBJ1-1
v_gene: TRBV30
CDR3aa: ATSGTQNTEAF

j_gene: TRBJ2-3
v_gene: TRBV10-3
CDR3aa: AISEFRDISTDTQY

j_gene: TRBJ1-5
v_gene: TRBV6-1
CDR3aa: ASSPPTDNNQPQH

j_gene: TRBJ2-1
v_gene: TRBV7-7
CDR3aa: ASSFGQGGSEQF

j_gene: TRBJ1-1
v_gene: TRBV29-1
CDR3aa: SVGIPGVPLGAF

j_gene: TRBJ1-1
v_gene: TRBV29-1
CDR3aa: SVDYGTGYTEAF

j_gene: TRBJ2-7
v_gene: TRBV27
CDR3aa: ASSLGVGNEQY

j_gene: TRBJ2-5
v_gene: TRBV4-2
CDR3aa: ASSLSGGVQETQY

j_gene: TRBJ2-5
v_gene: TRBV10-3
CDR3aa: AIWGGDGNRGETQY

j_gene: TRBJ2-3
v_gene: TRBV7-9
CDR3aa: ASSLTDTQY

j_gene: TRBJ2-1
v_gene: TRBV10-2
CDR3aa: ASRGGHLNEQF

j_gene: TRBJ2-4
v_gene: TRBV2
CDR3aa: ASSDVALAKNIQY

j_gene: TRBJ2-6
v_gene: TRBV3-1
CDR3aa: ASSQKGANVLT

j_gene: TRBJ2-1
v_gene: TRBV29-1
CDR3aa: SAATGGDYNEQF

j_gene: TRBJ2-2
v_gene: TRBV6-2/TRBV6-3
CDR3aa: ASGENTGELF

j_gene: TRBJ2-6
v_gene: TRBV4-3
CDR3aa: ATSPSGISGANVLT

j_gene: TRBJ2-7
v_gene: TRBV11-2
CDR3aa: ASSISSSYEQY

j_gene: TRBJ2-3
v_gene: TRBV3-1
CDR3aa: ASSQVLASPDTQY

j_gene: TRBJ2-5
v_gene: TRBV11-2
CDR3aa: ASSLGPEDSPQRETQY

j_gene: TRBJ2-7
v_gene: TRBV7-9
CDR3aa: ASSRTQGLQY

j_gene: TRBJ1-1
v_gene: TRBV6-5
CDR3aa: ASRLGQSNTEAF

j_gene: TRBJ2-5
v_gene: TRBV5-1
CDR3aa: ASSFLTADQETQY

j_gene: TRBJ1-2
v_gene: TRBV10-3
CDR3aa: AIGDRGSLNYGYT

j_gene: TRBJ2-7
v_gene: TRBV29-1
CDR3aa: SATGTTSGIHEQY

j_gene: TRBJ2-5
v_gene: TRBV20-1
CDR3aa: SATPTQYQETQY

j_gene: TRBJ2-7
v_gene: TRBV20-1
CDR3aa: SAPGQTYEQY

j_gene: TRBJ2-3
v_gene: TRBV5-4
CDR3aa: ASSLLTGTTDTQY

j_gene: TRBJ2-1
v_gene: TRBV18
CDR3aa: ASSPYVLATSMEQF

j_gene: TRBJ1-6
v_gene: TRBV11-2
CDR3aa: ASSAESSYNSPLH

j_gene: TRBJ1-2
v_gene: TRBV6-2/TRBV6-3
CDR3aa: ASSYSPAYGYT

j_gene: TRBJ2-7
v_gene: TRBV10-3
CDR3aa: AISVGGDYEQY